This record covers a single TCR beta chain. The record originates from a study of blood T cell repertoires in COVID-19. Background on the study: Sites across the United States, Italy and Spain contributed samples from acute and convalescent COVID-19.

CDR1 is ENHRY and CDR2 is SYGVKD in the germline V gene. This CDR3 has 15 residues. Trimming removed 2 bases from V and 4 bases from J, with 12 bases in between. Authors' analysis steps: Amplified reference gene primers provided the basis for estimating nucleated cell counts. The protocol was immunoSEQ multiplex PCR, while the TCRdb copy is restricted to in-frame clones and leaves out a portion. The V and J calls and clone size were taken over from that table, and D and trimming were inferred from the DNA. There are 330,000 or so clones in the sample; roughly 90% occur only once, and approximately 18% lies in the top ten. The participants were between roughly 18 and 90 years old and came from some 25 US areas.

Sequencing used PBMCs or T cells enriched from blood (not recorded which). This receptor was taken from a woman in her 30s who had recovered from COVID-19. The rearrangement uses TRBV10-3 and TRBJ2-1; D possibly corresponds to TRBD1 (6 bases). CDR3 in amino acids: CAISENLGAYNEQFF. The CDR3 DNA reads as TGTGCCATCAGTGAGAATCTGGGGGCTTACAATGAGCAGTTCTTC.